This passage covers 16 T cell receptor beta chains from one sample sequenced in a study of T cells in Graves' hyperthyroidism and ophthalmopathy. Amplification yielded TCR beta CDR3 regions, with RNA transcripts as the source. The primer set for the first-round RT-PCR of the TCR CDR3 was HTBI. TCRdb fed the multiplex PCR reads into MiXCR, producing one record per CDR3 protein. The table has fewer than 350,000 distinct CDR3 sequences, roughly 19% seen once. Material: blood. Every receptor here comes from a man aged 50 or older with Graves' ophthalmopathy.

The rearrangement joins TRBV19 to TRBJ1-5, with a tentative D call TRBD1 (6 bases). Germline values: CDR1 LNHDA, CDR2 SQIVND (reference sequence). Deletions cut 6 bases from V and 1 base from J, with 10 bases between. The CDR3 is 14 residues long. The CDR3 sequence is CASRNRESNQPQHF. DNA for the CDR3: TGTGCCAGTAGAAACAGGGAAAGCAATCAGCCCCAGCATTTT.

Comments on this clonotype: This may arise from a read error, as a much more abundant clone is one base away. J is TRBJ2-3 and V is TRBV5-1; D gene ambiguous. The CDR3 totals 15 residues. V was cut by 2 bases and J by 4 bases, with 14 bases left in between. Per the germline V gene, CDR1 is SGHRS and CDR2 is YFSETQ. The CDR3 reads CASSLGPGSADTQYF. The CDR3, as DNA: TGCGCCAGCAGCTTAGGACCCGGCTCCGCAGATACGCAGTATTTT.

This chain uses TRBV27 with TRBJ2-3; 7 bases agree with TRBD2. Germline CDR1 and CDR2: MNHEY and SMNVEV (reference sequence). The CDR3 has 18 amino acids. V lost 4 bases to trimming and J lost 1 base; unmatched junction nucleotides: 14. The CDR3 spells CASSSYIRDYTGTDTQYF. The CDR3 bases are TGTGCCAGCAGTTCCTATATCCGGGACTATACGGGCACAGATACGCAGTATTTT.

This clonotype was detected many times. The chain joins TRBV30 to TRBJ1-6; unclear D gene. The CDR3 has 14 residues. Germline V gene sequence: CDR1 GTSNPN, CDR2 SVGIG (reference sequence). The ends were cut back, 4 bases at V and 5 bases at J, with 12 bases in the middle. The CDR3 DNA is TGTGCCTGGACGATCGGACTCCATAATTCACCCCTCCACTTT. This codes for CAWTIGLHNSPLHF.

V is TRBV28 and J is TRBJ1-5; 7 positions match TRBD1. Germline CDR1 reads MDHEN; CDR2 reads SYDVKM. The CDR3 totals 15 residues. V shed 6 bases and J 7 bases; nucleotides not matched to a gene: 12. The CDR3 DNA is TGTGCCAGCAGCACATCTTCAGGGGGAGGACAGCCCCAGCATTTT. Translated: CASSTSSGGGQPQHF.

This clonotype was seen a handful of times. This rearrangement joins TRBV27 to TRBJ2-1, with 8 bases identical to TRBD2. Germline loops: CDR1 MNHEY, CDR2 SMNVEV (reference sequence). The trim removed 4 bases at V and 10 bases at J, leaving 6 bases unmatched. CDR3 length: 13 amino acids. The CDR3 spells CASSSPTSGEQFF. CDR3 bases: TGTGCCAGCAGTTCCCCAACTAGCGGCGAGCAGTTCTTC.

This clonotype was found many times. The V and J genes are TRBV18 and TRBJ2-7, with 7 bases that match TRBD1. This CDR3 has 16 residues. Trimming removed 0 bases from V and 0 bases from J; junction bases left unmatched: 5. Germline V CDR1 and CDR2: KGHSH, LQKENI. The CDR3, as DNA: TGTGCCAGCTCACCACCACAGGGGCGAAGCTCCTACGAGCAGTACTTC. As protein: CASSPPQGRSSYEQYF.

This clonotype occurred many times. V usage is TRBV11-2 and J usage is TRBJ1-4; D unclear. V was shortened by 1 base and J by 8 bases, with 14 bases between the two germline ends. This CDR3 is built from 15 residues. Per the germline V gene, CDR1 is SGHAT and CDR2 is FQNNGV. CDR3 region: CASSLGLLREEKLFF. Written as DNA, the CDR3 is TGTGCCAGCAGCTTAGGGCTCCTCCGGGAGGAAAAACTGTTTTTT.

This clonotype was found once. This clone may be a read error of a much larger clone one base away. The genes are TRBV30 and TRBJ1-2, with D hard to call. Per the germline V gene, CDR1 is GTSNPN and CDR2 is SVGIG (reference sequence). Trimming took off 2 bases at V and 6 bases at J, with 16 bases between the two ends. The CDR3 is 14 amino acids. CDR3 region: CAWSRPPGSDGYTF. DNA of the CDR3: TGTGCCTGGAGTCGCCCCCCGGGGTCCGATGGCTACACCTTC.

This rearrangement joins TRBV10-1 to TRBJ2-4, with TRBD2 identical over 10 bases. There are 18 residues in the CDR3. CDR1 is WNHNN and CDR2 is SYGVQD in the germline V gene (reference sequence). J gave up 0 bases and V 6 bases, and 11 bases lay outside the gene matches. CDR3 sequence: CASSRAASGRIAKNIQYF. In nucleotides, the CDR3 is TGCGCCAGCAGCAGAGCGGCTAGCGGGAGAATAGCCAAAAACATTCAGTACTTC.

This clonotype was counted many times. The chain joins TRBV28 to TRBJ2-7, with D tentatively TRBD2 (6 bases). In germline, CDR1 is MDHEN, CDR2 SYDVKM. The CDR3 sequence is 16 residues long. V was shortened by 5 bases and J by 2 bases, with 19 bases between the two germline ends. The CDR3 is CASSTGGASEPYEQYF. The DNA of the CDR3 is TGTGCCAGCAGTACCGGCGGGGCTAGCGAGCCCTACGAGCAGTACTTC.

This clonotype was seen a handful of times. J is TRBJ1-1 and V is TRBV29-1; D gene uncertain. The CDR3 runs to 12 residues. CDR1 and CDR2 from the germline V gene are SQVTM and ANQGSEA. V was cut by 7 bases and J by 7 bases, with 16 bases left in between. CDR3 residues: CSAVTERVEAFF. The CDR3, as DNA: TGCAGCGCCGTAACTGAGCGGGTTGAAGCTTTCTTT.

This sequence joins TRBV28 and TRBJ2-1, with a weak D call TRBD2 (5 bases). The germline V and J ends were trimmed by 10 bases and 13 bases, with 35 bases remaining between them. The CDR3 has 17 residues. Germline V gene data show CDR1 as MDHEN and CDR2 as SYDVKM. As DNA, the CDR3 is TGTGCCACCCGAGCAGTGAGGGAGTCCCTTTTGGGCATTGGACAGTTCTTC. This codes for CATRAVRESLLGIGQFF.

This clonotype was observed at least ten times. The CDR3: CASRDLGTGLAGGQHEQYF. Here the CDR3 DNA reads TGTGCCAGCAGGGACTTGGGGACGGGACTAGCGGGAGGTCAACACGAGCAGTACTTC. V usage is TRBV6-1 and J usage is TRBJ2-7; 15 bases are a match to TRBD2. V trimming: 6 bases; J trimming: 5 bases; junction bases outside the gene matches: 17. Per germline, CDR1 MNHNS and CDR2 SASEGT. This CDR3 is 19 amino acids long.

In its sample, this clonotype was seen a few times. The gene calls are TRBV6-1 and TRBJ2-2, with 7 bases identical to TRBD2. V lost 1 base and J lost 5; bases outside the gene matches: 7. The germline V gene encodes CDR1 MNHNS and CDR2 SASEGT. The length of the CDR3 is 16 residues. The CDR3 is CASSEEVGGPTGELFF. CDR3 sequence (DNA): TGTGCCAGCAGTGAAGAGGTGGGAGGGCCTACCGGGGAGCTGTTTTTT.

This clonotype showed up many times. The CDR3 loop is CASSRLTRMDNEQFF. The CDR3 DNA reads TGTGCCAGCAGCCGACTGACTAGGATGGACAATGAGCAGTTCTTC. The chain links TRBV3-1 to TRBJ2-1; a possible D gene is TRBD2 (6 bases). CDR1 and CDR2 (germline): LGHDT, YNNKEL (reference sequence). The germline V and J ends were trimmed by 4 bases and 5 bases, with 15 bases remaining between them. CDR3 length: 15 residues.